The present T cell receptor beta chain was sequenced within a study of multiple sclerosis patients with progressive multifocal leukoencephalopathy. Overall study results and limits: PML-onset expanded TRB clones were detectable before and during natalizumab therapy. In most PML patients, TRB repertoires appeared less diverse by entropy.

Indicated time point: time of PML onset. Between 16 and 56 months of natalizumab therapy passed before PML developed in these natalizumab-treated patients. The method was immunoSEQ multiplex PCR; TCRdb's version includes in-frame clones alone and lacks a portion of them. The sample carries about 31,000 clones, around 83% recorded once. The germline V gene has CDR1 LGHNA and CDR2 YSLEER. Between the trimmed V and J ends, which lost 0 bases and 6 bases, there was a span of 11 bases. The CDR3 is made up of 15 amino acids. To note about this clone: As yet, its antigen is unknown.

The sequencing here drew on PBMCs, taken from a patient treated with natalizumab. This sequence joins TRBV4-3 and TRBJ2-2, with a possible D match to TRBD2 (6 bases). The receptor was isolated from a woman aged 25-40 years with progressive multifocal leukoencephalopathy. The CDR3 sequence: CASSQDRRGPGELFF. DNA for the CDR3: TGCGCCAGCAGCCAAGATCGGAGGGGTCCCGGGGAGCTGTTTTTT.